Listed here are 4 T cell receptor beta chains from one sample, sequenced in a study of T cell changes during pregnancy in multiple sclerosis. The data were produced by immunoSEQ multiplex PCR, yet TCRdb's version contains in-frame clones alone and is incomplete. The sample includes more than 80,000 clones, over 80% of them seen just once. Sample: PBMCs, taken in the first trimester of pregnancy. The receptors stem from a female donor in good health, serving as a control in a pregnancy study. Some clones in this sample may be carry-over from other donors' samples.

As DNA, the CDR3 is TGTGCCAGCAGTGAAGTGAACGGAGTCTATGGCTACACCTTC. This codes for CASSEVNGVYGYTF. The chain links TRBV6-1 to TRBJ1-2; no definite D call. This CDR3 is built from 14 residues. V shed 1 base and J shed 4 bases, with 10 bases lying between them. Germline V gene data show CDR1 as MNHNS and CDR2 as SASEGT.

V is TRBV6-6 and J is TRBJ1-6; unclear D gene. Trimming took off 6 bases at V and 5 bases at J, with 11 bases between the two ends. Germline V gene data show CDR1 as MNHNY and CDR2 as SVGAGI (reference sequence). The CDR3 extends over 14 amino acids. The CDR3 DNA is TGTGCCAGCAGCCTCGTACGAGATAATTCACCCCTCCACTTT. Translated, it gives CASSLVRDNSPLHF.

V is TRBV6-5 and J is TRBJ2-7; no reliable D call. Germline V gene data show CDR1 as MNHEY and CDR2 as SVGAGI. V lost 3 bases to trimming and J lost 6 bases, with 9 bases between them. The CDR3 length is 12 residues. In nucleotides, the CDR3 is TGTGCCAGCAGTTATCGGGTTGGCGAGCAGTACTTC. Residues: CASSYRVGEQYF.

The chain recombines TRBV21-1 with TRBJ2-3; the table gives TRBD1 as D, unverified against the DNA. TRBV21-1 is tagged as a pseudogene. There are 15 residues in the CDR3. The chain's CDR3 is CASRAIGRPPDTQYF. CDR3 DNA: TGTGCCAGCAGAGCAATTGGGCGTCCTCCAGATACGCAGTATTTT.